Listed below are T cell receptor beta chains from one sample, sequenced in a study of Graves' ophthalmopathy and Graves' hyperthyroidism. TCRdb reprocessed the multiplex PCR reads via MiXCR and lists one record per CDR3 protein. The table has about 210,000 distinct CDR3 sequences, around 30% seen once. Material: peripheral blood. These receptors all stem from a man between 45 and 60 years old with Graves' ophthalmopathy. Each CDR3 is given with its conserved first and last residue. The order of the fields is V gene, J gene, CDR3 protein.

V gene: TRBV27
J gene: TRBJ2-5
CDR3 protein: CASSRRRGEETQYF

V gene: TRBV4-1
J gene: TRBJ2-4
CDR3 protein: CASSQERLERLAKNIQYF

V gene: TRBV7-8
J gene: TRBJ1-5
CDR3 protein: CASSRRRTGSNQPQHF

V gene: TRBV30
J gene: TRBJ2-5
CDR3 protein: CAWSGRGRETQYF

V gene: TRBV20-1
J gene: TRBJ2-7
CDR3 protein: CSASGTASDYEQYF

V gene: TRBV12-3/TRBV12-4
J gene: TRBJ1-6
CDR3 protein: CASSFRGGGSPLHF

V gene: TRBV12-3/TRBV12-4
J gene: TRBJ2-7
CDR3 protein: CASTKSPDLYEQYF

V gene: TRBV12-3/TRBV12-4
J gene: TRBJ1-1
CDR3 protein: CASSFQRGGTEAFF

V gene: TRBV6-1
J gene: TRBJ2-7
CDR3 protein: CASSASGRGYEQYF

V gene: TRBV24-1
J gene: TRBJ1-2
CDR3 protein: CATSDLQGYHGYTF

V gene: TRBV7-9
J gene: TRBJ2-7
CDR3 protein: CASSIRAAGFREQYF

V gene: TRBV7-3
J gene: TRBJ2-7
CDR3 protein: CASSLGSTGQQYF

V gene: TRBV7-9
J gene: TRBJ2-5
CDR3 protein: CASIGGETQYF

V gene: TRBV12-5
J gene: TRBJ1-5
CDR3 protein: CASGLVEAVGGNQPQHF

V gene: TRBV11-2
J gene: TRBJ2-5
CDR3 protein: CASSLGLAGGGRETQYF

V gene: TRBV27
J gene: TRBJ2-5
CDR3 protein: CASSRRLAGIMNVETQYF

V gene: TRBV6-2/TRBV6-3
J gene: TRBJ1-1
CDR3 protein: CASSYVFGVVNTEAFF

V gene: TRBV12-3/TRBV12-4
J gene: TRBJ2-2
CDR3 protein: CASSFSRGVLFF

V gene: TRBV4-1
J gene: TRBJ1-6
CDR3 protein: CASSQERGQEGPLHF

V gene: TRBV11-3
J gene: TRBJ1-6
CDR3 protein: CASSSDRSSYNSPLHF

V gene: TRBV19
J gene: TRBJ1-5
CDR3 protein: CAGGEGTSQPQHF

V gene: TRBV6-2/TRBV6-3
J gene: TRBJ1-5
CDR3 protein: CASSMRETGRGVQPQHF

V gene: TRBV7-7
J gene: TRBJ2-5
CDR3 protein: CASSTSTGLETQYF

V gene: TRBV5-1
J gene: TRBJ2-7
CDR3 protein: CASSLDMGQIYEQYF

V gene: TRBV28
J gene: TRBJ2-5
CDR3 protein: CASSGTWYQETQYF

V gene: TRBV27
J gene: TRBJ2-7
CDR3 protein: CASSERRFYEQYF

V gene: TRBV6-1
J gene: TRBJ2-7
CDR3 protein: CASSELQGLGEQYF

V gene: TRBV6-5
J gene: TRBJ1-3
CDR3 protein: CASSSTGYSGNTIYF

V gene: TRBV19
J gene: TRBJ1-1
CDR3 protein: CASQGPEAFF

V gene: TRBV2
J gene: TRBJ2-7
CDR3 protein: CASSEALQDPYEQYF

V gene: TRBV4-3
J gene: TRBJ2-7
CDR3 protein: CASSQDMGIYEQYF

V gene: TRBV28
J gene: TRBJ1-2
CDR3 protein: CASSTPPGQGYGYTF

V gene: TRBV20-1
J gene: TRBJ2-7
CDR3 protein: CSARASSGASGLYEQYF

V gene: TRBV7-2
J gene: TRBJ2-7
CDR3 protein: CASSFGGGPFEQYF

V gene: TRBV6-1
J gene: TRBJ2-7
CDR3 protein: CASSEGRPGQGLYEQYF

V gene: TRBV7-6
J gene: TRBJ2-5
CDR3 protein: CASSPHRGKETQYF

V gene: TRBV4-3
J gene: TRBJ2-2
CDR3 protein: CASSQAWQVRRELFF

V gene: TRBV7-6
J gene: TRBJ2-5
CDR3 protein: CASSLAQASGVQETQYF

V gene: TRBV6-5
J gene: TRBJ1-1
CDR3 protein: CASSYSTGGLTEAFF

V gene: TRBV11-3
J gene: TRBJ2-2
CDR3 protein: CASSLVGGIPGELFF

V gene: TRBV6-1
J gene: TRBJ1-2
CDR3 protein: CASSNGGAWGYTF

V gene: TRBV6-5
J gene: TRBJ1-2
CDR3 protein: CASSYSTDYGSYTF

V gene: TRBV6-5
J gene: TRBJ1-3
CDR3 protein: CASSYSGRGALGNTIYF

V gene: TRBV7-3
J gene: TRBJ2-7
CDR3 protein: CASSFDRGNEQYF

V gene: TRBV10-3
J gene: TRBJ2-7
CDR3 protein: CAISEEGGTGIDEQYF

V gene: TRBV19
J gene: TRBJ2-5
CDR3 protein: CASSIGVVRETQYF

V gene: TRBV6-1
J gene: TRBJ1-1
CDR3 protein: CASKRTGPSTEAFF

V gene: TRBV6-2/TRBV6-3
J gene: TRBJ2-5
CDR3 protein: CASSYSNRGRTHPAETQYF

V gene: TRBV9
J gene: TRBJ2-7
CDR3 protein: CASSAVGSEQYF

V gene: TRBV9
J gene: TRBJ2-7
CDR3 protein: CASSVAGTGMYEQYF

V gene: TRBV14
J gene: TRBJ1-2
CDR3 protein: CASSRKGVQLGAGYTF

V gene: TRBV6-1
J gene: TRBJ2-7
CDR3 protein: CASSLGTASGDEQYF

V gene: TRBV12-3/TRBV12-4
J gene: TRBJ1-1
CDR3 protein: CASRTQGGMNTEAFF

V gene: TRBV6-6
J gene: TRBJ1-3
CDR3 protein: CASSPDRGRGGNTIYF

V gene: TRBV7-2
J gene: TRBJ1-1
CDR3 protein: CASSPYLSNEAFF